This T cell receptor beta chain was obtained from a study of shared clonotypes between healthy human individuals. Genomic DNA of every subset was divided equally among multiple immunoSEQ plates. Libraries were prepared by immunoSEQ multiplex PCR; TCRdb keeps only in-frame clonotypes and omits some of them. The profile shows about 2.4 million clones, approximately 94% of them singletons. Study results and caveats: The study generally estimated greater richness for naive than memory subsets.

Note on this clone: Its specificity is not known.

Specimen: naive CD4+ T cells from PBMCs. Subset of the sample: CD45RA+ positively selected. This TCR derives from a man aged 18 to 30 in good health. Some clones in this sample may be carry-over from other donors' samples.

Written as DNA, the CDR3 is TGTGCCAGCAGTCCCACCAAAGGGAAGGGCAATCAGCCCCAGCATTTT. Protein sequence: CASSPTKGKGNQPQHF. The chain uses TRBV28 and TRBJ1-5; the D is unclear. The CDR3 sequence is 16 residues long. Germline-derived CDR1 and CDR2 are MDHEN and SYDVKM. Trimming cost V 5 bases and J 2 bases, with 16 bases left between them.